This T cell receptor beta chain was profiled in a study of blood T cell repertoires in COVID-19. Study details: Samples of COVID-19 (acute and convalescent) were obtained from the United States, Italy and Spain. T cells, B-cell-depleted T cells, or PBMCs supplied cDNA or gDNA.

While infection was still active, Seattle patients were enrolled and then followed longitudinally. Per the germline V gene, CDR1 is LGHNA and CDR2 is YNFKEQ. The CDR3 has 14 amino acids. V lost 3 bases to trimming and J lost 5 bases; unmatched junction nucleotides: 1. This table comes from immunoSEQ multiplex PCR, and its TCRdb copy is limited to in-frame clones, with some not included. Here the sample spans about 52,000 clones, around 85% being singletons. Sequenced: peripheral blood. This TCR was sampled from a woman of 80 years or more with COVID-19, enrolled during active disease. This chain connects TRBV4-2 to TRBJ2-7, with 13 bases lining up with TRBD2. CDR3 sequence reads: CASSQGTSGDEQYF. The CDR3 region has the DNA TGTGCCAGCAGCCAGGGGACTAGCGGGGACGAGCAGTACTTC.